Shown below are 30 T cell receptor beta chains from a single sample sequenced in a study of blood T cell repertoires in COVID-19. Data came from immunoSEQ multiplex PCR; TCRdb stores just in-frame clones and leaves some out. The sample contains approximately 350,000 clones, approximately 86% of which appear only once. Sequencing input: peripheral blood. These receptors came from a woman in her sixties with COVID-19, enrolled during active disease.

This clone showed up just once. The chain recombines TRBV13 with TRBJ2-2; 7 bases agree with TRBD1. The V gene end was trimmed by 1 base and the J gene end by 1 base; junction bases not matched to a gene: 9. Germline V gene lookup returns CDR1 PRHDT and CDR2 FYEKMQ (reference sequence). This CDR3 comprises 18 residues. CDR3 loop: CASSLVLGQGVNTGELFF. DNA for the CDR3: TGTGCCAGCAGCTTAGTTCTCGGGCAGGGGGTGAACACCGGGGAGCTGTTTTTT.

This sequence joins TRBV10-3 and TRBJ1-2, with TRBD1 matching 9 bases. CDR1 is ENHRY, CDR2 SYGVKD, per germline. The CDR3 has 13 residues. The junction had 6 bases not matched to a gene; V was cut back by 10 bases and J by 3 bases. The DNA of the CDR3 is TGTGCCACATTGGGACAGGGAGACTATGGCTACACCTTC. It specifies CATLGQGDYGYTF.

This clone has a single count. The rearrangement links TRBV6-4 to TRBJ1-4; TRBD1 might be the D (5 bases). CDR3 length equals 16 residues. Trimming took off 4 bases at V and 4 bases at J, with 16 bases between the two ends. Germline values: CDR1 MRHNA, CDR2 SNTAGT. CDR3 in DNA: TGTGCCAGCAGTGCCGTTCTACGACAGAGTAATGAAAAACTGTTTTTT. It yields the protein CASSAVLRQSNEKLFF.

A note on this clone: The sample contains more than one DNA sequence encoding this CDR3. The genes are TRBV2 and TRBJ1-2, with 7 positions matching TRBD1. V was clipped by 5 bases and J by 8 bases; unmatched bases: 5. The CDR3 loop spans 12 amino acids. Per the germline V gene, CDR1 is SNHLY and CDR2 is FYNNEI. CDR3 nucleotide sequence: TGTGCCAGCAGTCTACAGGGGAACGGCTACACCTTC. Its translation is CASSLQGNGYTF.

This chain connects TRBV9 to TRBJ1-6, with a possible D match to TRBD1 (6 bases). The CDR3 loop spans 13 amino acids. Germline V gene sequence: CDR1 SGDLS, CDR2 YYNGEE. Between the trimmed V and J ends, which lost 7 bases and 2 bases, there was a span of 7 bases. CDR3 residues: CASGQTYNSPLHF. The CDR3 DNA reads as TGTGCCAGCGGACAGACCTATAATTCACCCCTCCACTTT.

Here the CDR3 reads CASSWGQTSYEQYF. Here the CDR3 DNA reads TGTGCCAGCAGCTGGGGACAAACCTCCTACGAGCAGTACTTC. The genes are TRBV5-4 and TRBJ2-7, with D possibly TRBD1 on 6 matching bases. Germline values: CDR1 SGHNT, CDR2 YYREEE (reference sequence). The CDR3 has 14 amino acids. The V end was cut by 3 bases, the J end by 0 bases, with 10 bases between.

This clone was counted only a few times. The chain links TRBV15 to TRBJ1-2; 9 nucleotides line up with TRBD1. CDR3 length: 15 amino acids. V lost 3 bases, J lost 8 bases, and 10 bases stayed unmatched. The V gene's germline CDR1 is LNHNV and CDR2 YYDKDF (reference sequence). This CDR3 is CATSRALQGAKGYTF. The CDR3 region has the DNA TGTGCCACCAGCAGGGCTTTACAGGGGGCCAAAGGCTACACCTTC.

This clone was found once. This chain joins TRBV12-5 and TRBJ2-1, with 12 bases aligning to TRBD2. The CDR3 consists of 15 residues. Germline values: CDR1 LGHNT, CDR2 FRNRAP. J was trimmed by 4 bases and V by 7 bases; bases with no gene match: 5. CDR3 amino acids: CASVPTSGGYNEQFF. In DNA form, the CDR3 reads TGTGCTAGTGTTCCGACTAGCGGGGGTTACAATGAGCAGTTCTTC.

This rearrangement joins TRBV6-5 to TRBJ2-2, with D maybe TRBD2 (5 bases). Trimming stripped 5 bases from V and 6 bases from J, with 10 bases between. The CDR3 has 13 amino acids. Germline-derived CDR1 and CDR2 are MNHEY and SVGAGI. CDR3 protein: CASSTDGAGELFF. CDR3 nucleotide sequence: TGTGCCAGCAGTACGGACGGGGCCGGGGAGCTGTTTTTT.

The DNA for the CDR3 is TGTGCCATCAGTGACGACAGGGACCACGAGCAGTACTTC. It translates to CAISDDRDHEQYF. The V call is TRBV10-3, the J call TRBJ2-7, with TRBD1 matching 7 bases. J was trimmed by 5 bases and V by 3 bases; bases with no gene match: 4. Germline V CDR1 and CDR2: ENHRY, SYGVKD. The CDR3 spans 13 residues.

A note on this clone: Other DNA sequences in this sample translate to the same CDR3. The V and J genes are TRBV30 and TRBJ2-7; D is unresolved. CDR1 is GTSNPN, CDR2 SVGIG, per germline (reference sequence). This CDR3 is built from 11 residues. V was shortened by 0 bases and J by 2 bases, with 2 bases between the two germline ends. Here the CDR3 reads CAWSVTYEQYF. The CDR3 DNA reads TGTGCCTGGAGTGTTACCTACGAGCAGTACTTC. The full variable domain, with the rest looked up from reference TRBV30 and TRBJ2-7, is SQTIHQWPATLVQPVGSPLSLECTVEGTSNPNLYWYRQAAGRGLQLLFYSVGIGQISSEVPQNLSASRPQDRQFILSSKKLLLSDSGFYLCAWSVTYEQYFGPGTRLTVT.

This rearrangement joins TRBV6-4 to TRBJ2-3, with a weak D call TRBD2 (7 bases). The V and J ends lost 0 bases and 6 bases respectively, with 13 bases between them. The CDR3 runs 15 residues. Germline V gene lookup returns CDR1 MRHNA and CDR2 SNTAGT. The DNA of the CDR3 is TGTGCCAGCAGTGACTCGGGGGGGGGCCCCGATACGCAGTATTTT. It codes for CASSDSGGGPDTQYF.

The gene calls are TRBV6-5 and TRBJ1-2; weak D call: TRBD1 (6 bases). Germline V CDR1 and CDR2: MNHEY, SVGAGI. The ends were cut back, 5 bases at V and 2 bases at J, with 9 bases in the middle. The CDR3 has 13 amino acids. In DNA, the CDR3 is TGTGCCAGCAGTACCGGACAGAACTATGGCTACACCTTC. Translation: CASSTGQNYGYTF.

The chain links TRBV5-8 to TRBJ2-7; D is ambiguous. The CDR3 sequence is 12 residues long. V lost 1 base to trimming and J lost 3 bases, with 5 bases between them. Germline V gene lookup returns CDR1 SGHTS and CDR2 YDEGEE. CDR3 in DNA: TGTGCCAGCAGCTTGTATAACTACGAGCAGTACTTC. Its translation is CASSLYNYEQYF. The entire variable domain, with the rest obtained from reference TRBV5-8 and TRBJ2-7, is as follows: EAGVTQSPTHLIKTRGQQATLRCSPISGHTSVYWYQQALGLGLQFLLWYDEGEERNRGNFPPRFSGRQFPNYSSELNVNALELEDSALYLCASSLYNYEQYFGPGTRLTVT.

The chain employs TRBV6-5 and TRBJ1-1; D gene uncertain. The CDR3 contains 11 residues. Trimming left V 3 bases short and J 4 bases short, with 3 bases between. Looked up from germline, CDR1 is MNHEY and CDR2 is SVGAGI. As DNA, the CDR3 is TGTGCCAGCAGTTATAGCACTGAAGCTTTCTTT. It specifies CASSYSTEAFF.

The CDR3 region has the DNA TGTGCCAGCAGTTTAACAGGGGGCGGAGTTGGCTACACCTTC. The encoded protein is CASSLTGGGVGYTF. The chain carries TRBV27 and TRBJ1-2; 9 bases are shared with TRBD1. CDR3 length: 14 residues. In germline, CDR1 is MNHEY, CDR2 SMNVEV (reference sequence). V was clipped by 2 bases and J by 7 bases; unmatched bases: 5.

V is TRBV5-6 and J is TRBJ2-7; a weak D match, TRBD1 (5 bases). Germline values: CDR1 SGHDT, CDR2 YYEEEE. The V end lost 4 bases, the J end lost 5 bases, and 7 bases lay between the germline ends. The CDR3 contains 11 residues. The DNA of the CDR3 is TGTGCCAGCAGCAGGGGCCACGAGCAGTACTTC. This codes for CASSRGHEQYF. Looking up the rest from reference TRBV5-6 and TRBJ2-7 gives the full variable domain: DAGVTQSPTHLIKTRGQQVTLRCSPKSGHDTVSWYQQALGQGPQFIFQYYEEEERQRGNFPDRFSGHQFPNYSSELNVNALLLGDSALYLCASSRGHEQYFGPGTRLTVT.

In DNA form, the CDR3 reads TGTGCCAGCAGCTTTCTCCGGGGGAACACTGAAGCTTTCTTT. It encodes CASSFLRGNTEAFF. V gene TRBV11-2 combines with J gene TRBJ1-1; D uncertain. V lost 3 bases and J lost 1, with 9 bases in between. Looked up from germline, CDR1 is SGHAT and CDR2 is FQNNGV. The CDR3 length is 14 residues. The variable domain in full, with the rest retrieved from reference TRBV11-2 and TRBJ1-1, is EAGVAQSPRYKIIEKRQSVAFWCNPISGHATLYWYQQILGQGPKLLIQFQNNGVVDDSQLPKDRFSAERLKGVDSTLKIQPAKLEDSAVYLCASSFLRGNTEAFFGQGTRLTVV.

V and J are TRBV6-4 and TRBJ2-3; 8 nucleotides match TRBD1. J gave up 0 bases and V 0 bases, and 11 bases lay outside the gene matches. In germline, CDR1 is MRHNA, CDR2 SNTAGT. This CDR3 region has 19 residues. The CDR3, as DNA: TGTGCCAGCAGTGACTCTTGGACGGGACAGGCCTCTAGCACAGATACGCAGTATTTT. It codes for CASSDSWTGQASSTDTQYF.

On this clone: This same CDR3 is encoded by further DNA sequences in the sample. This chain uses TRBV18 with TRBJ1-4; D call uncertain. This CDR3 region has 13 residues. The V gene's germline CDR1 is KGHSH and CDR2 LQKENI. V dropped 2 bases and J dropped 5 bases, with 6 bases sitting between them. The DNA for the CDR3 is TGTGCCAGCTCACCAGGGCAGAATGAAAAACTGTTTTTT. Residues: CASSPGQNEKLFF.

The rearrangement joins TRBV19 to TRBJ1-1, with D possibly being TRBD1 (5 bases). Per germline, CDR1 LNHDA and CDR2 SQIVND (reference sequence). The V end lost 7 bases, the J end lost 1 base, and 16 bases lay between the germline ends. The CDR3 runs to 15 residues. CDR3 in DNA: TGTGCCAGTACGAAACAGGATTCTACGAACACTGAAGCTTTCTTT. This gives the protein CASTKQDSTNTEAFF.

The count of this clone is one. This rearrangement joins TRBV6-5 to TRBJ1-4; 7 bases are a match to TRBD1. V was pared by 7 bases and J by 8 bases, with 13 bases of the junction left unmatched. The CDR3 consists of 15 residues. From germline, CDR1 is MNHEY and CDR2 SVGAGI. Written as DNA, the CDR3 is TGTGCCAGCATATCACAGGGCAGGGGGGTCGAAAAACTGTTTTTT. Translation gives CASISQGRGVEKLFF.

As for this clone: The same CDR3 is also encoded by other DNA sequences in this sample. The chain employs TRBV6-5 and TRBJ1-3; D ambiguous. Germline V gives CDR1 MNHEY, CDR2 SVGAGI. V was cut by 7 bases and J by 0 bases, with 4 bases left in between. The CDR3 runs 12 residues. CDR3 protein: CASTGSGNTIYF. As DNA, the CDR3 is TGTGCCAGCACAGGCTCTGGAAACACCATATATTTT.

The J gene is TRBJ2-5, the V gene TRBV6-5, with D tentatively TRBD2 (6 bases). V was cut by 0 bases and J by 6 bases, with 11 bases left in between. CDR1 and CDR2 (germline): MNHEY, SVGAGI. This CDR3 has 14 residues. CDR3 in amino acids: CASSYSSGRQTQYF. CDR3 bases: TGTGCCAGCAGTTACTCGTCAGGGAGGCAGACCCAGTACTTC.

The V and J genes are TRBV11-2 and TRBJ1-6, with 8 bases lining up with TRBD1. V shed 5 bases and J 7 bases; nucleotides not matched to a gene: 7. Germline CDR1 and CDR2: SGHAT and FQNNGV. The CDR3 is made up of 15 amino acids. The CDR3 DNA is TGTGCCAGCAGCCTGAACAGGGGGAGAAATTCACCCCTCCACTTT. Residues: CASSLNRGRNSPLHF.

This chain joins TRBV10-1 and TRBJ2-7, with a possible D match to TRBD2 (5 bases). This CDR3 has 15 amino acids. Germline V CDR1 and CDR2: WNHNN, SYGVQD (reference sequence). Deletions cut 3 bases from V and 7 bases from J, with 19 bases between. The CDR3 sequence: CASSDGGRVGKEQYF. The CDR3 DNA sequence: TGCGCCAGCAGTGACGGAGGCCGGGTGGGAAAAGAGCAGTACTTC.

The chain uses TRBV6-5 and TRBJ1-2; a weak D match, TRBD1 (5 bases). Germline values: CDR1 MNHEY, CDR2 SVGAGI. The CDR3 runs to 14 residues. The V gene lost 2 bases and the J gene lost 5 bases, with 12 bases spanning the gap. As DNA, the CDR3 is TGTGCCAGCAGTTACGGGATGGGGGGTTATGGCTACACCTTC. The encoded protein is CASSYGMGGYGYTF.

This chain connects TRBV12-3 or TRBV12-4 to TRBJ2-7, with 9 bases identical to TRBD1. With V trimmed by 5 bases and J by 6 bases, 5 bases remained unmatched. The CDR3 extends over 13 amino acids. CDR3 loop: CASSKRQGGEQYF. CDR3 DNA: TGTGCCAGCAGTAAAAGACAGGGGGGCGAGCAGTACTTC.

The table lists this clone with a count of one. The chain links TRBV21-1 to TRBJ1-2; TRBD1, the table's D call, lacks a check against the DNA. TRBV21-1 is annotated as a pseudogene. CDR3 length: 15 residues. In nucleotides, the CDR3 is TGTGCCAGCAGCAAAGGGGCACTCTACTTTTATGGCTACACCTTC. It is translated as CASSKGALYFYGYTF.

This chain links TRBV6-5 with TRBJ1-1, with 8 nucleotides matching TRBD1. V shed 6 bases and J 6 bases; nucleotides not matched to a gene: 6. Germline-derived CDR1 and CDR2 are MNHEY and SVGAGI. The CDR3 covers 13 residues. CDR3 region: CASSYRQGSEAFF. The CDR3 region has the DNA TGTGCCAGCAGCTATAGACAGGGGTCTGAAGCTTTCTTT.